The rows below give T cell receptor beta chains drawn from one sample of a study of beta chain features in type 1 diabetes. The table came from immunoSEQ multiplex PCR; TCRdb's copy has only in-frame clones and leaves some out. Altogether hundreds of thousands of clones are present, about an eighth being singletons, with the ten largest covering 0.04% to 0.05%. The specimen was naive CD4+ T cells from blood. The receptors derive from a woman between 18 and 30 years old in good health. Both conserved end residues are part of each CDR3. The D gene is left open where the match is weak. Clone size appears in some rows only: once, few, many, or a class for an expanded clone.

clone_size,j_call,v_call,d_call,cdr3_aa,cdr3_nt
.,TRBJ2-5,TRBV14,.,CASSLSQGPTATQYF,TGTGCCAGCAGCCTCAGTCAGGGGCCTACCGCCACCCAGTACTTC
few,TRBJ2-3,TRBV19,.,CASTLKGGPTDTQYF,TGTGCCAGTACCCTGAAGGGGGGCCCCACAGATACGCAGTATTTT
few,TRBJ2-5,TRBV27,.,CASSNGRSFGTQYF,TGTGCCAGCAGTAACGGACGGAGTTTCGGGACCCAGTACTTC
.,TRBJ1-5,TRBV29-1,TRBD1,CSVVDRGINQPQHF,TGCAGCGTTGTGGACAGGGGTATCAATCAGCCCCAGCATTTT
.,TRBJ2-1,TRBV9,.,CASSGNILGEQFF,TGTGCCAGCAGCGGAAATATTTTGGGTGAGCAGTTCTTC
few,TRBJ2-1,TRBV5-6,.,CASSPQLDSLQFF,TGTGCCAGCAGCCCCCAACTCGACTCTCTCCAGTTCTTC
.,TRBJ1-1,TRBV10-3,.,CAISEFQARVNTEAFF,TGTGCCATCAGTGAGTTTCAGGCCAGGGTGAACACTGAAGCTTTCTTT
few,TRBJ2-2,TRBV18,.,CASSPSSITGELFF,TGTGCCAGCTCACCGTCCAGTATCACCGGGGAGCTGTTTTTT
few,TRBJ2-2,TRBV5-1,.,CASSRGTDPGELFF,TGCGCCAGCAGCCGGGGGACAGACCCCGGGGAGCTGTTTTTT
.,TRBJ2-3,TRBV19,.,CASSFREGTDTQYF,TGTGCCAGTAGTTTCCGGGAAGGGACAGATACGCAGTATTTT
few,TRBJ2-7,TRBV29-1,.,CSVVVGRGGEQYF,TGCAGCGTTGTTGTGGGCAGGGGAGGCGAGCAGTACTTC
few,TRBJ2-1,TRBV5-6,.,CASSWGGRVNNEQFF,TGTGCCAGCAGCTGGGGCGGCAGGGTGAACAATGAGCAGTTCTTC
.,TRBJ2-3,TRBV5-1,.,CASSLDGGDTQYF,TGCGCCAGCAGCTTGGACGGGGGAGATACGCAGTATTTT
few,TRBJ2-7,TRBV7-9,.,CASSLGVPYEQYF,TGTGCCAGCAGCTTAGGGGTACCCTACGAGCAGTACTTC
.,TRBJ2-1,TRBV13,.,CASSLGVTYNEQFF,TGTGCCAGCAGCTTAGGGGTCACGTACAATGAGCAGTTCTTC
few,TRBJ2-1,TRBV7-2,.,CASSIRTADNEQFF,TGTGCCAGCAGCATACGGACAGCAGACAATGAGCAGTTCTTC
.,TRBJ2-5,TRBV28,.,CASSLSPLWTQYF,TGTGCCAGCAGTTTGTCCCCTTTATGGACCCAGTACTTC
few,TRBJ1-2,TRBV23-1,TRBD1,CASSQPGQGALSYGYTF,TGCGCCAGCAGTCAACCGGGACAGGGGGCGTTAAGCTATGGCTACACCTTC
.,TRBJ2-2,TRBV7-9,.,CASSLVRQNTGELFF,TGTGCCAGCAGCTTAGTCCGACAGAACACCGGGGAGCTGTTTTTT
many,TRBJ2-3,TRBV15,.,CATSRPVGAATDTQYF,TGTGCCACCAGCAGGCCGGTTGGGGCGGCCACAGATACGCAGTATTTT
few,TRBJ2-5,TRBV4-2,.,CASSQSWDQETQYF,TGTGCCAGCAGCCAGTCATGGGACCAAGAGACCCAGTACTTC
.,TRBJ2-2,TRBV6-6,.,CASSRPNTGELFF,TGTGCCAGCAGTCGGCCTAACACCGGGGAGCTGTTTTTT
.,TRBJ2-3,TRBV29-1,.,CSVVRGTNTDTQYF,TGCAGCGTTGTTCGGGGGACGAACACAGATACGCAGTATTTT
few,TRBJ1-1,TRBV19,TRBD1,CASRAGGDLTEAFF,TGTGCCAGTAGGGCAGGGGGAGATCTCACTGAAGCTTTCTTT
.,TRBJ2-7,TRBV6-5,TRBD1,CATRQGIYEQYF,TGTGCCACCAGACAGGGGATCTACGAGCAGTACTTC
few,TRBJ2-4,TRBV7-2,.,CASSPEQGRAKNIQYF,TGTGCCAGCAGCCCTGAGCAGGGTCGAGCCAAAAACATTCAGTACTTC
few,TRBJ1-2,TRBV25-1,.,CASSESWVGTVGYTF,TGTGCCAGCAGTGAATCCTGGGTTGGAACGGTCGGCTACACCTTC
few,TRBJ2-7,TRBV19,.,CASSTSTKNYEQYF,TGTGCCAGTAGTACTAGCACGAAAAACTACGAGCAGTACTTC
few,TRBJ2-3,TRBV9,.,CASSVRVVTDTQYF,TGTGCCAGCAGCGTAAGGGTAGTAACAGATACGCAGTATTTT
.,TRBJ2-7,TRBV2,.,CASNTGSYEQYF,TGTGCCAGCAATACAGGGTCCTACGAGCAGTACTTC
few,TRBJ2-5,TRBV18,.,CASSPRGSETQYF,TGTGCCAGCTCACCACGGGGTTCGGAGACCCAGTACTTC
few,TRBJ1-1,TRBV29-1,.,CSVPGNTEAFF,TGCAGCGTCCCGGGGAACACTGAAGCTTTCTTT
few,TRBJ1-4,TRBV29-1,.,CSVGRATNEKLFF,TGCAGCGTTGGAAGGGCAACTAATGAAAAACTGTTTTTT
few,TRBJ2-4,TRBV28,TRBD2,CASSLAGGAVNIQYF,TGTGCCAGCAGTTTAGCGGGGGGGGCCGTAAACATTCAGTACTTC
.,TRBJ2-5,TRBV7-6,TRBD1,CASSLNRGYQETQYF,TGTGCCAGCAGCTTAAACAGGGGTTATCAAGAGACCCAGTACTTC
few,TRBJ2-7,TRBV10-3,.,CATQEGRYEQYF,TGTGCCACCCAGGAGGGGAGGTACGAGCAGTACTTC
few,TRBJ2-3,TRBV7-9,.,CASSMDSTDTQYF,TGTGCCAGCAGCATGGACAGCACAGATACGCAGTATTTT
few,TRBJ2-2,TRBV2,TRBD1,CASRALGGQGLEELFF,TGTGCCAGCAGGGCCTTAGGCGGACAGGGTTTGGAGGAGCTGTTTTTT
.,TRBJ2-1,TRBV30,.,CASRTEHNEQFF,TGTGCCTCCCGGACAGAGCACAATGAGCAGTTCTTC
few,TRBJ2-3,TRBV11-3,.,CASSFSPSTDTQYF,TGTGCCAGCAGCTTTTCTCCAAGCACAGATACGCAGTATTTT
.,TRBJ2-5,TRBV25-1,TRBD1,CASSELHLFWDSAETQYF,TGTGCCAGCAGTGAATTACATCTTTTTTGGGACAGCGCAGAGACCCAGTACTTC
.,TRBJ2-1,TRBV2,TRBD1,CASRTDRGGYNEQFF,TGTGCCAGCAGGACCGACAGGGGGGGCTACAATGAGCAGTTCTTC